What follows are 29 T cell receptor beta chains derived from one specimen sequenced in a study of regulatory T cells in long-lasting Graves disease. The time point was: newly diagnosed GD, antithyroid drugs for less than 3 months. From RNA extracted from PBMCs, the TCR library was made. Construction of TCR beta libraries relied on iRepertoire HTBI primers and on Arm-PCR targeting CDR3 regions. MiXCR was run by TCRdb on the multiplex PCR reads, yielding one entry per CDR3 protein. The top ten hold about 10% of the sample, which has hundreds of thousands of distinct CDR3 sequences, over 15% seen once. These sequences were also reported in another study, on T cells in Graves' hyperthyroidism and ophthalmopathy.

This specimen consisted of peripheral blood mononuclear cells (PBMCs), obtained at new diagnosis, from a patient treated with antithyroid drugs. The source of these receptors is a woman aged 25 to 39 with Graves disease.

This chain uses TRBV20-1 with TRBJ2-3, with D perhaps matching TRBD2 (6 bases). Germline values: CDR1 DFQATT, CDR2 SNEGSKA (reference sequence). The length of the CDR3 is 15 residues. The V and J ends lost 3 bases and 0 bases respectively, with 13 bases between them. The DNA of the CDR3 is TGCAGTGCTAGGGGCGCGGGACTGAGCACAGATACGCAGTATTTT. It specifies CSARGAGLSTDTQYF.

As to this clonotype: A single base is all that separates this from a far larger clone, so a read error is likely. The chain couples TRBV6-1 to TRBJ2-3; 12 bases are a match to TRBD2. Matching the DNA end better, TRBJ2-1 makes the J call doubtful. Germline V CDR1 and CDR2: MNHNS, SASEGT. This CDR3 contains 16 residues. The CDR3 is CASSQTSGRFYSEQFF. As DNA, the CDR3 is TGTGCCAGCAGTCAGACTAGCGGGAGATTTTACAGTGAGCAGTTCTTC.

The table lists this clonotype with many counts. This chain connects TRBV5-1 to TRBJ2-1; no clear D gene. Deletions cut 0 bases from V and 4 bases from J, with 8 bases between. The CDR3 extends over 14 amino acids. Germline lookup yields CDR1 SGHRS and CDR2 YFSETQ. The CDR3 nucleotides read TGCGCCAGCAGCTTGGAACAGAAATACAATGAGCAGTTCTTC. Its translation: CASSLEQKYNEQFF.

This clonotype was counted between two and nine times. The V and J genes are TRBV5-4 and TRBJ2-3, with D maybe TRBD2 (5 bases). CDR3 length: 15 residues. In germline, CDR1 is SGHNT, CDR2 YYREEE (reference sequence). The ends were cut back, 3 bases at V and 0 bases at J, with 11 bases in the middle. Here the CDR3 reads CASSSGLDSTDTQYF. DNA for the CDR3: TGTGCCAGCAGCTCAGGACTGGATAGCACAGATACGCAGTATTTT.

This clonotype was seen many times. The CDR3 reads CASSPRSNQPQHF. CDR3 sequence (DNA): TGTGCCAGCAGCCCTCGGAGCAATCAGCCCCAGCATTTT. This chain connects TRBV7-2 to TRBJ1-5; no clear D gene. The germline gives CDR1 SGHTA, CDR2 FQGNSA. Trimming removed 5 bases from V and 1 base from J, with 6 bases in between. The CDR3 spans 13 residues.

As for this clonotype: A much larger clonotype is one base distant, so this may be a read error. The CDR3: CASSSVMGGSAAHQDF. The CDR3 DNA reads as TGTGCCAGCAGTTCAGTGATGGGGGGATCGGCGGCCCATCAGGACTTC. This chain joins TRBV28 and TRBJ2-7; tentative D call: TRBD2 (6 bases). The CDR3 spans 16 residues. In germline, CDR1 is MDHEN, CDR2 SYDVKM.

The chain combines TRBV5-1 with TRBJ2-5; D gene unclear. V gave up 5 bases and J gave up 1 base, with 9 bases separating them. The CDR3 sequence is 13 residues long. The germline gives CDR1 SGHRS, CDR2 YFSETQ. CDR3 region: CASSESFQETQYF. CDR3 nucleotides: TGCGCCAGCAGTGAGTCCTTCCAAGAGACCCAGTACTTC.

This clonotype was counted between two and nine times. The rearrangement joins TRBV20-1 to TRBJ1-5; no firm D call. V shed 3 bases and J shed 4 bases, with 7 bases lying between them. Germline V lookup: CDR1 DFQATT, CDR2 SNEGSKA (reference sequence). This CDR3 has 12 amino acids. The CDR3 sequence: CSASWGNQPQHF. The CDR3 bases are TGCAGTGCTAGCTGGGGAAATCAGCCCCAGCATTTT.

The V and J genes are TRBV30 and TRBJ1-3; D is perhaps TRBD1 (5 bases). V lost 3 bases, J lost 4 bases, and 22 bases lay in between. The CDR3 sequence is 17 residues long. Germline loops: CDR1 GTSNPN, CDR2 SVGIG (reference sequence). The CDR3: CAWSPLNRRADGNTIYF. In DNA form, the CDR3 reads TGTGCCTGGAGCCCACTCAATCGCAGGGCAGACGGAAACACCATATATTTT.

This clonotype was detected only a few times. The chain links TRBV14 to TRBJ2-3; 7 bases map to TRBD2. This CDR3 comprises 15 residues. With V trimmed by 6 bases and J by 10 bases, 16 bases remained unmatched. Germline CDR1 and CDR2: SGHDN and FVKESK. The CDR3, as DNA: TGTGCCAGCAGACCTAGCGGAGGCCCTCCGGGGGCGCAGTATTTT. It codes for CASRPSGGPPGAQYF.

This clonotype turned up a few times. The chain's CDR3 is CASSSPGQGGTGELFF. CDR3 DNA sequence: TGTGCCAGCAGTTCCCCGGGACAGGGGGGGACCGGGGAGCTGTTTTTT. The V and J genes are TRBV6-5 and TRBJ2-2; 11 nucleotides agree with TRBD1. This CDR3 is 16 amino acids long. V trimming: 4 bases; J trimming: 5 bases; junction bases outside the gene matches: 6. Germline-derived CDR1 and CDR2 are MNHEY and SVGAGI.

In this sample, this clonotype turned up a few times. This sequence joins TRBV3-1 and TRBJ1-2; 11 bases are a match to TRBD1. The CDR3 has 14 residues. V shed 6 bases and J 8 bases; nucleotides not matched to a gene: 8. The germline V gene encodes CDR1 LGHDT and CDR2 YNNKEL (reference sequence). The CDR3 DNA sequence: TGTGCCAGCAGATCACCGGGACAGGGGGGCGGCTACACCTTC. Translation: CASRSPGQGGGYTF.

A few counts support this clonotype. The CDR3 nucleotides read TGTGCCATTGGGCGGGACCCCTCCTACGAGCAGTACTTC. Its translation is CAIGRDPSYEQYF. The rearrangement links TRBV10-3 to TRBJ2-7, with D perhaps matching TRBD2 (6 bases). The CDR3 sequence is 13 residues long. Trimming removed 9 bases from V and 0 bases from J, with 12 bases in between. The germline CDR1 and CDR2 sequences are ENHRY and SYGVKD.

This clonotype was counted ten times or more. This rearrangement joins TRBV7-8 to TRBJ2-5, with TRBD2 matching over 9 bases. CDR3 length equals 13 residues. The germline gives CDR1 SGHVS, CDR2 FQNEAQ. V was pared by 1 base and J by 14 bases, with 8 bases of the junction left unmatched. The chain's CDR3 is CASSLEGGRAPYF. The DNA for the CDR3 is TGTGCCAGCAGCTTAGAAGGCGGGAGGGCCCCATACTTC. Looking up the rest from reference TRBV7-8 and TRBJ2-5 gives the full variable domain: GAGVSQSPRYKVAKRGQDVALRCDPISGHVSLFWYQQALGQGPEFLTYFQNEAQLDKSGLPSDRFFAERPEGSVSTLKIQRTQQEDSAVYLCASSLEGGRAPYFGPGTRLLVL.

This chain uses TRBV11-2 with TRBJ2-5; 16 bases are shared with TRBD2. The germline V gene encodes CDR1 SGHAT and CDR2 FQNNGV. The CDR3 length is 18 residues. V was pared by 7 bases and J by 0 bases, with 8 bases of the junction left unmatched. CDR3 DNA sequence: TGTGCCAGCACCTTGAGGGGACTAGCGGGAGGGTACCAAGAGACCCAGTACTTC. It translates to CASTLRGLAGGYQETQYF.

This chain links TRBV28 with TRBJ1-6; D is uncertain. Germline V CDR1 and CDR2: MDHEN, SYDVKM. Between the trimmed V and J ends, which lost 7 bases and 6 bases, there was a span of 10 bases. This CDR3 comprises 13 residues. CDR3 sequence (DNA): TGTGCCAGCAACTGGGGATTTAATTCACCCCTCCACTTT. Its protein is CASNWGFNSPLHF.

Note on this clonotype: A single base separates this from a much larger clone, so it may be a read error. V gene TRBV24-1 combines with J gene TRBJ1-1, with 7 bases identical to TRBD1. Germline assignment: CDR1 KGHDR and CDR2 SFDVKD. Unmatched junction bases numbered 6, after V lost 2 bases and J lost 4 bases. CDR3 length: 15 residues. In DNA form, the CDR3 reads TGTGCCACCAGTGATTACTGCAGGGGGGGCACTGAAGCTTTCTTT. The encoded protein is CATSDYCRGGTEAFF.

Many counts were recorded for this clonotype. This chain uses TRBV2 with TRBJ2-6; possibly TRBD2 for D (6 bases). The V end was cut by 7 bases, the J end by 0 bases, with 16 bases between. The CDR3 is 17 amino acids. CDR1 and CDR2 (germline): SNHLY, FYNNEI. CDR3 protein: CASMGQEGLSGANVLTF. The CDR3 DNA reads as TGTGCCAGCATGGGTCAGGAGGGTCTCTCTGGGGCCAACGTCCTGACTTTC.

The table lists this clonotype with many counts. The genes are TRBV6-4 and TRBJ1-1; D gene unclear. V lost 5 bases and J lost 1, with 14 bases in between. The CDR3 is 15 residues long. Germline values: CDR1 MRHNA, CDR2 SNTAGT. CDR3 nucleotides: TGTGCCAGCAGTTATCTCGGCAGGTCGAACACTGAAGCTTTCTTT. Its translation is CASSYLGRSNTEAFF.

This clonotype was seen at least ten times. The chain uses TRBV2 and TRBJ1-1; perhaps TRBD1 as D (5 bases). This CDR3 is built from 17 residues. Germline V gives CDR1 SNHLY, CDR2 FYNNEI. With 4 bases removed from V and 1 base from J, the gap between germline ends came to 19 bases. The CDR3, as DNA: TGTGCCAGCAGTGTTGATGGGATCTGGGGCGGGAACACTGAAGCTTTCTTT. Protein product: CASSVDGIWGGNTEAFF.

The CDR3 here is CASSESLAHTGELFF. CDR3 nucleotides: TGTGCCAGCAGTGAAAGTCTAGCCCACACCGGGGAGCTGTTTTTT. The rearrangement uses TRBV2 and TRBJ2-2, with D possibly matching TRBD2 (5 bases). V was pared by 2 bases and J by 3 bases, with 10 bases between. The CDR3 has 15 amino acids. In germline, CDR1 is SNHLY, CDR2 FYNNEI. Based on the CDR3 plus reference TRBV2 and TRBJ2-2, the full variable domain is EPEVTQTPSHQVTQMGQEVILRCVPISNHLYFYWYRQILGQKVEFLVSFYNNEISEKSEIFDDQFSVERPDGSNFTLKIRSTKLEDSAMYFCASSESLAHTGELFFGEGSRLTVL.

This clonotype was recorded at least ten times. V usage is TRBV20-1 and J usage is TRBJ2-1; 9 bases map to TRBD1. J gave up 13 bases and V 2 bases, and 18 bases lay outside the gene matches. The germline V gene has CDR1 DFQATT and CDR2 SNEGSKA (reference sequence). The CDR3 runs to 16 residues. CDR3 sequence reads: CSARPRGQGSIGLQFF. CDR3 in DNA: TGCAGTGCTAGACCCCGGGGACAGGGTAGTATAGGCCTTCAGTTCTTC.

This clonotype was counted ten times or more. The DNA of the CDR3 is TGCAGTGCTAGAGATGAGTCCCCCTATGGCTACACCTTC. Protein: CSARDESPYGYTF. The J gene is TRBJ1-2, the V gene TRBV20-1; D gene uncertain. Germline V gene sequence: CDR1 DFQATT, CDR2 SNEGSKA (reference sequence). The germline V and J ends were trimmed by 0 bases and 4 bases, with 9 bases remaining between them. The CDR3 is 13 amino acids.

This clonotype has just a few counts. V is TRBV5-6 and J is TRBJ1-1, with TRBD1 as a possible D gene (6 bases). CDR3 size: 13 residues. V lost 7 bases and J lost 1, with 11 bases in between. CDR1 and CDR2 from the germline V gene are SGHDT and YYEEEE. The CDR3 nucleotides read TGTGCCAGCGGAGGGACACCGAACACTGAAGCTTTCTTT. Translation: CASGGTPNTEAFF.

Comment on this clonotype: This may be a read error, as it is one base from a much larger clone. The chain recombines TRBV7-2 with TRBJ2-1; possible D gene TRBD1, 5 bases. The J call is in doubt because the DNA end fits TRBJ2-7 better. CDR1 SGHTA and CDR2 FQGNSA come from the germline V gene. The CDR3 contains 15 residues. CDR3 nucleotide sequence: TGTGCCAGCAGCTCCCGACAGTCCCTCTACAATGAGCAGTACTTC. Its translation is CASSSRQSLYNEQYF.

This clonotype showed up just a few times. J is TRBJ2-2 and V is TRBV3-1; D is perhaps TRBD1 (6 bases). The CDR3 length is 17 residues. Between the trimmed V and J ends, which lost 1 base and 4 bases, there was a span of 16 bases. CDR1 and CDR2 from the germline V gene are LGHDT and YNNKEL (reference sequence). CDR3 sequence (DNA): TGTGCCAGCAGCCAAGGGGGGACCACAGGGCCCACCGGGGAGCTGTTTTTT. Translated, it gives CASSQGGTTGPTGELFF.

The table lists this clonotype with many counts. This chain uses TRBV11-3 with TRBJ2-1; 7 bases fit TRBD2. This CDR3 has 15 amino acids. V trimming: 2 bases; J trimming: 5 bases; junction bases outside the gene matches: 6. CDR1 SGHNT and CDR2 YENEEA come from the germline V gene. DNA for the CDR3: TGTGCCAGCAGCTTACAGACGGGAGGTGACAATGAGCAGTTCTTC. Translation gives CASSLQTGGDNEQFF.

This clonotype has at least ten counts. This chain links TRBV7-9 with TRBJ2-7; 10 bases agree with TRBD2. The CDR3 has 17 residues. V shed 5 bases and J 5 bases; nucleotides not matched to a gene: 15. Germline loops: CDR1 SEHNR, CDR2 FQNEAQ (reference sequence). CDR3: CASSTSAGASGSHEQYF. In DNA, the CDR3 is TGTGCCAGCAGCACCAGCGCAGGGGCTAGCGGGAGCCACGAGCAGTACTTC.

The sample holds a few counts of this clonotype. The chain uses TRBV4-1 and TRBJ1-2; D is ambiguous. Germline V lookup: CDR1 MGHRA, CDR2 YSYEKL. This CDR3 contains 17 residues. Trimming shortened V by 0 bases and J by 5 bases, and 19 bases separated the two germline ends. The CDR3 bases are TGCGCCAGCAGCCAAGACGCGAGTTCGGCAGGCCCGTATGGCTACACCTTC. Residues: CASSQDASSAGPYGYTF.